This TCR beta chain was profiled in a study of shared clonotypes between healthy human individuals. General study findings and limits: The naive CD4 repertoires of a handful of donors were compared, and around 5% of clonotypes were shared.

In this sample, this clone turned up once. Its specificity is unknown. The junction departs from the called germline gene at one end, perhaps through a read error. The material for each subset, its genomic DNA, was split evenly across several immunoSEQ plates. Libraries were prepared by immunoSEQ multiplex PCR; TCRdb keeps only in-frame clonotypes and omits some of them. The repertoire holds more than 900,000 clones, with about 80% as singletons. Naive CD45RA+ and memory CD45RA-negative subsets were split from CD4+ cells. The germline V gene has CDR1 SEHNR and CDR2 FQNEAQ (reference sequence). The CDR3 extends over 13 amino acids.

The specimen sequenced was memory CD4+ T cells from PBMCs. Specified subset: CD45RA-negative fraction. This TCR derives from a man aged 18 to 30 in good health. Some clones in this sample may be carry-over from other donors' samples. The V gene is TRBV7-9, the J gene TRBJ2-1; possibly TRBD2 for D (6 bases). The CDR3 loop reads CASSPRDSQSPIF. CDR3 in DNA: TGTGCCAGCAGCCCGCGGGACTCACAATCCCCAATCTTC. The variable domain in full, with the rest retrieved from reference TRBV7-9 and TRBJ2-1, is DTGVSQNPRHKITKRGQNVTFRCDPISEHNRLYWYRQTLGQGPEFLTYFQNEAQLEKSRLLSDRFSAERPKGSFSTLEIQRTEQGDSAMYLCASSPRDSQSPIFGPGTRLTVL.